The 32 T cell receptor beta chains below were found in one sample sequenced in a study of blood T cells in healthy people across ages. A J-beta primer mix and a sample-barcoded 5' primer were used in a second PCR of about 7 to 12 cycles. TCRdb ran MiXCR on the 5' RACE reads and lists one entry per CDR3 protein. The top ten hold about 0.8% of the sample, which has under 1,100,000 distinct CDR3 sequences, under 30% seen once. The same data also contributed to another study, on T cells of mothers and their children.

Sequenced sample: blood. Source of these receptors: a girl aged 2 to 9 in good health.

The chain employs TRBV4-2 and TRBJ2-5; no reliable D call. CDR1 LGHNA and CDR2 YNFKEQ come from the germline V gene. This CDR3 has 15 residues. Trimming left V 0 bases short and J 1 base short, with 9 bases between. The CDR3 is CASSQESQAQETQYF. The CDR3, as DNA: TGTGCCAGCAGCCAAGAATCCCAAGCCCAAGAGACCCAGTACTTC.

The chain has TRBV7-2 and TRBJ2-6; 7 bases fit TRBD1. The V gene end was trimmed by 3 bases and the J gene end by 0 bases; junction bases not matched to a gene: 5. The length of the CDR3 is 17 residues. Germline values: CDR1 SGHTA, CDR2 FQGNSA. The CDR3 nucleotides are TGTGCCAGCAGCTTGGACAGGTTAAGCTCTGGGGCCAACGTCCTGACTTTC. It yields the protein CASSLDRLSSGANVLTF.

This clonotype has a handful of counts. This chain connects TRBV2 to TRBJ2-1, with D hard to call. The germline V gene encodes CDR1 SNHLY and CDR2 FYNNEI. Trimming removed 4 bases from V and 6 bases from J, with 10 bases in between. The CDR3 runs 13 residues. CDR3 loop: CASSVGGVNEQFF. The DNA of the CDR3 is TGTGCCAGCAGTGTTGGTGGGGTCAATGAGCAGTTCTTC. The complete variable domain, with remaining parts taken from reference TRBV2 and TRBJ2-1, reads EPEVTQTPSHQVTQMGQEVILRCVPISNHLYFYWYRQILGQKVEFLVSFYNNEISEKSEIFDDQFSVERPDGSNFTLKIRSTKLEDSAMYFCASSVGGVNEQFFGPGTRLTVL.

This clonotype has only a few counts. The CDR3 here is CASSVGTSGETQYF. The CDR3 DNA is TGTGCCAGCAGCGTAGGAACCTCGGGGGAGACCCAGTACTTC. The V and J genes are TRBV9 and TRBJ2-5; TRBD2 might be the D (5 bases). Trimming removed 0 bases from V and 5 bases from J, with 11 bases in between. CDR1 is SGDLS, CDR2 YYNGEE, per germline. The CDR3 has 14 residues. Full variable domain (missing parts from reference TRBV9 and TRBJ2-5): DSGVTQTPKHLITATGQRVTLRCSPRSGDLSVYWYQQSLDQGLQFLIQYYNGEERAKGNILERFSAQQFPDLHSELNLSSLELGDSALYFCASSVGTSGETQYFGPGTRLLVL.

The gene calls are TRBV20-1 and TRBJ2-2, with 9 bases fitting TRBD1. V was pared by 3 bases and J by 4 bases, with 3 bases of the junction left unmatched. CDR1 is DFQATT, CDR2 SNEGSKA, per germline (reference sequence). This CDR3 region has 14 residues. The CDR3 loop is CSASGDRATGELFF. The DNA for the CDR3 is TGCAGTGCTAGCGGGGACAGGGCCACCGGGGAGCTGTTTTTT.

V and J are TRBV6-1 and TRBJ2-1; D is perhaps TRBD2 (5 bases). CDR3 length: 15 amino acids. CDR1 and CDR2 from the germline V gene are MNHNS and SASEGT. The V gene lost 1 base and the J gene lost 8 bases, with 15 bases spanning the gap. CDR3 coding DNA: TGTGCCAGCAGTGAAGGGGTAGCGCGGGCCCATGAGCAGTTCTTC. It encodes CASSEGVARAHEQFF.

The gene calls are TRBV9 and TRBJ1-1, with D possibly being TRBD1 (5 bases). The CDR3 runs 15 residues. V was cut by 0 bases and J by 5 bases, with 14 bases left in between. Germline-derived CDR1 and CDR2 are SGDLS and YYNGEE. The CDR3 DNA reads TGTGCCAGCAGCGTAGACCAGGGAGTGATGACTGAAGCTTTCTTT. Translated: CASSVDQGVMTEAFF.

This clonotype appeared a few times. This chain uses TRBV2 with TRBJ1-6, with TRBD1 matching 8 bases. CDR3 length: 15 residues. V shed 4 bases and J 10 bases; nucleotides not matched to a gene: 9. Germline V CDR1 and CDR2: SNHLY, FYNNEI. The CDR3 region is CASSGSETGASPLHF. Written as DNA, the CDR3 is TGTGCCAGCAGTGGTTCGGAGACAGGGGCATCACCCCTCCACTTT.

The sample holds a few counts of this clonotype. V is TRBV7-9 and J is TRBJ2-5, with a weak D call TRBD2 (7 bases). V lost 1 base and J 9 bases, leaving 15 bases between the germline ends. Germline CDR1 and CDR2: SEHNR and FQNEAQ (reference sequence). CDR3 length: 14 amino acids. The CDR3 coding sequence is TGTGCCAGCAGCTTAGACGGGGGGCTACCTGCCCAGTACTTC. Amino acids: CASSLDGGLPAQYF. The full variable domain, with the rest looked up from reference TRBV7-9 and TRBJ2-5, is DTGVSQNPRHKITKRGQNVTFRCDPISEHNRLYWYRQTLGQGPEFLTYFQNEAQLEKSRLLSDRFSAERPKGSFSTLEIQRTEQGDSAMYLCASSLDGGLPAQYFGPGTRLLVL.

V gene TRBV9 combines with J gene TRBJ2-1, with D unclear. V lost 2 bases and J lost 6, with 9 bases in between. The length of the CDR3 is 13 residues. In germline, CDR1 is SGDLS, CDR2 YYNGEE. The CDR3: CASSVGWGNEQFF. The DNA for the CDR3 is TGTGCCAGCAGCGTGGGGTGGGGCAATGAGCAGTTCTTC.

This clonotype turned up a few times. Here the CDR3 DNA reads TGCAGTGCTAGGGACTACGACAGGCCCGACTATGGCTACACCTTC. Protein: CSARDYDRPDYGYTF. The chain recombines TRBV20-1 with TRBJ1-2; perhaps TRBD1 as D (6 bases). The CDR3 has 15 amino acids. Germline assignment: CDR1 DFQATT and CDR2 SNEGSKA (reference sequence). Deletions cut 3 bases from V and 3 bases from J, with 17 bases between.

There are a few counts of this clonotype. The chain joins TRBV29-1 to TRBJ2-5; D remains ambiguous. The germline V and J ends were trimmed by 2 bases and 5 bases, with 6 bases remaining between them. The CDR3 contains 11 residues. Per germline, CDR1 SQVTM and CDR2 ANQGSEA. CDR3 nucleotide sequence: TGCAGCGTTGAACAATCGGAGACCCAGTACTTC. This gives the protein CSVEQSETQYF.

In DNA form, the CDR3 reads TGTGCCAGCAGCCCAATTGACAGCGACGCTGAAGCTTTCTTT. Translated, it gives CASSPIDSDAEAFF. The V gene is TRBV7-9, the J gene TRBJ1-1; perhaps TRBD1 as D (5 bases). The V and J ends lost 5 bases and 6 bases respectively, with 16 bases between them. Germline CDR1 reads SEHNR; CDR2 reads FQNEAQ (reference sequence). The CDR3 totals 14 residues.

The chain has TRBV7-9 and TRBJ1-6; D is possibly TRBD1 (5 bases). The CDR3 loop spans 14 amino acids. Germline loops: CDR1 SEHNR, CDR2 FQNEAQ (reference sequence). V lost 1 base and J lost 7, with 8 bases in between. The CDR3 coding sequence is TGTGCCAGCAGCTTAGGGGGGTTCAATTCACCCCTCCACTTT. Protein product: CASSLGGFNSPLHF.

This clonotype was observed a handful of times. The chain links TRBV20-1 to TRBJ2-5; D is undetermined. V lost 3 bases, J lost 1 base, and 9 bases lay in between. There are 13 residues in the CDR3. Germline CDR1 is DFQATT and CDR2 is SNEGSKA (reference sequence). CDR3 DNA: TGCAGTGCTAGCGTGGGCGCCCAAGAGACCCAGTACTTC. Its translation is CSASVGAQETQYF.

The chain is built from TRBV20-1 and TRBJ2-7, with D possibly being TRBD1 or TRBD2 (5 bases each). V was shortened by 5 bases and J by 6 bases, with 17 bases between the two germline ends. Per the germline V gene, CDR1 is DFQATT and CDR2 is SNEGSKA (reference sequence). The CDR3 covers 13 residues. The DNA for the CDR3 is TGCAGTGCTCTTCCGGGGCCACAAGCCGAGCAGTACTTC. Translated: CSALPGPQAEQYF.

This clonotype was recorded a few times. The chain recombines TRBV10-3 with TRBJ2-7, with D maybe TRBD1 (6 bases). The CDR3 runs 12 residues. From germline, CDR1 is ENHRY and CDR2 SYGVKD. V dropped 7 bases and J dropped 0 bases, with 7 bases sitting between them. This CDR3 is CAIMTGSYEQYF. For the CDR3, the DNA is TGTGCCATCATGACAGGCTCCTACGAGCAGTACTTC.

J is TRBJ1-4 and V is TRBV6-5; D is unclear. Trimming removed 4 bases at V and 3 bases at J, with 12 bases between. CDR3 length equals 15 residues. CDR1 is MNHEY and CDR2 is SVGAGI in the germline V gene. CDR3 sequence reads: CASSSEIFPNEKLFF. DNA of the CDR3: TGTGCCAGCAGTTCCGAAATTTTTCCTAATGAAAAACTGTTTTTT.

This clonotype was observed a handful of times. The rearrangement uses TRBV12-5 and TRBJ2-1; D ambiguous. The germline V and J ends were trimmed by 2 bases and 0 bases, with 11 bases remaining between them. Germline CDR1 reads LGHNT; CDR2 reads FRNRAP. The CDR3 contains 16 residues. DNA for the CDR3: TGTGCTAGTGGTTTGTTAAGGTTGAGCTCCTACAATGAGCAGTTCTTC. It is translated as CASGLLRLSSYNEQFF.

This chain links TRBV2 with TRBJ2-2; D call uncertain. The germline V gene encodes CDR1 SNHLY and CDR2 FYNNEI. The CDR3 is made up of 14 amino acids. V lost 1 base and J lost 3, with 6 bases in between. CDR3 sequence reads: CASSEEQYTGELFF. The CDR3, as DNA: TGTGCCAGCAGTGAAGAGCAGTACACCGGGGAGCTGTTTTTT.

The V gene is TRBV6-2 or TRBV6-3, the J gene TRBJ1-1; D unresolved. The CDR3 runs to 14 residues. V was cut by 0 bases and J by 8 bases, with 13 bases left in between. Germline loops: CDR1 MNHEY, CDR2 SVGEGT. The CDR3 nucleotides are TGTGCCAGCAGTTACTCGATCTACGTGGGAGAAGCTTTCTTT. Its protein is CASSYSIYVGEAFF.

The chain is built from TRBV6-6 and TRBJ2-5; 10 nucleotides agree with TRBD2. The last part of the DNA fits TRBJ2-1 better; the J call may be wrong. CDR3 size: 15 residues. From germline, CDR1 is MNHNY and CDR2 SVGAGI (reference sequence). The CDR3 region has the DNA TGTGCCAGCAGTTACTCGCCTAGCGGGGGAAATGAGCAGTTCTTC. Protein sequence: CASSYSPSGGNEQFF.

The chain recombines TRBV7-2 with TRBJ2-2, with a tentative D call TRBD1 (5 bases). Trimming stripped 8 bases from V and 3 bases from J, with 10 bases between. The CDR3 loop spans 13 amino acids. Germline V CDR1 and CDR2: SGHTA, FQGNSA. Written as DNA, the CDR3 is TGTGCCAGCTTCCAGGGTTACACCGGGGAGCTGTTTTTT. The encoded protein is CASFQGYTGELFF.

This clonotype was seen a handful of times. The rearrangement links TRBV20-1 to TRBJ2-1, with TRBD1 matching over 7 bases. Germline CDR1 DFQATT, CDR2 SNEGSKA (reference sequence). This CDR3 spans 15 amino acids. V shed 0 bases, J shed 4 bases, and the junction held 6 bases outside the gene matches. The CDR3 nucleotides read TGCAGTGCTAGAGATCGAGGGACAGAGTACAATGAGCAGTTCTTC. Its protein is CSARDRGTEYNEQFF.

In DNA, the CDR3 is TGTGCCAGCAGTTACTTTAGAGCAGATACGCAGTATTTT. Amino acid sequence: CASSYFRADTQYF. This chain connects TRBV6-5 to TRBJ2-3; D not certain. The germline CDR1 and CDR2 sequences are MNHEY and SVGAGI. Trimming left V 1 base short and J 4 bases short, with 6 bases between. The CDR3 runs 13 residues.

Only a few counts were recorded for this clonotype. The rearrangement uses TRBV28 and TRBJ2-1; perhaps TRBD1 as D (7 bases). V lost 4 bases and J lost 6, with 13 bases in between. Germline V gene data show CDR1 as MDHEN and CDR2 as SYDVKM. The CDR3 totals 14 residues. CDR3 in amino acids: CASSSRQGLNEQFF. DNA for the CDR3: TGTGCCAGCAGTTCACGACAGGGACTCAATGAGCAGTTCTTC.

CDR3 DNA sequence: TGTGCCAGTACCGGGACTAGAGGGGATACGCAGTATTTT. It yields the protein CASTGTRGDTQYF. The gene calls are TRBV9 and TRBJ2-3, with 8 bases matching TRBD2. V shed 8 bases, J shed 6 bases, and the junction held 8 bases outside the gene matches. CDR1 and CDR2 from the germline V gene are SGDLS and YYNGEE. The CDR3 totals 13 residues.

This clonotype was seen more than once but under ten times. V gene TRBV20-1 combines with J gene TRBJ2-1; weak D call: TRBD2 (5 bases). Trimming took 4 bases from V and 8 from J, leaving 18 bases between them. Germline CDR1 is DFQATT and CDR2 is SNEGSKA (reference sequence). The CDR3 totals 14 residues. The CDR3 loop is CSATLMTQADEQFF. For the CDR3, the DNA is TGCAGTGCTACCCTAATGACCCAAGCGGATGAGCAGTTCTTC.

The V and J genes are TRBV6-5 and TRBJ2-5, with D possibly TRBD2 on 6 matching bases. In germline, CDR1 is MNHEY, CDR2 SVGAGI. This CDR3 comprises 14 residues. V was clipped by 6 bases and J by 2 bases, with 13 bases between them. The CDR3: CASRPSGVQETQYF. The CDR3 nucleotides read TGTGCCAGCAGGCCGTCGGGAGTGCAAGAGACCCAGTACTTC.

The rearrangement links TRBV4-1 to TRBJ2-4; TRBD2 is a possible D gene (6 bases). CDR1 is MGHRA, CDR2 YSYEKL, per germline. This CDR3 contains 12 residues. Trimming took 8 bases from V and 4 from J, leaving 9 bases between them. The CDR3, as DNA: TGCGCCAGCCGGGACTGGAAAAACATTCAGTACTTC. This gives the protein CASRDWKNIQYF.

V and J are TRBV4-2 and TRBJ2-6; TRBD2 is a possible D gene (6 bases). V lost 1 base and J 2 bases, leaving 15 bases between the germline ends. The CDR3 covers 18 residues. Germline assignment: CDR1 LGHNA and CDR2 YNFKEQ. The CDR3: CASSQVNGGDAGANVLTF. The CDR3 nucleotides read TGTGCCAGCAGCCAAGTTAACGGGGGAGATGCTGGGGCCAACGTCCTGACTTTC.

The CDR3: CAISDLSRTYGYTF. In nucleotides, the CDR3 is TGTGCCATCAGTGACCTGTCCAGGACCTATGGCTACACCTTC. The chain employs TRBV10-3 and TRBJ1-2; D gene unclear. Germline loops: CDR1 ENHRY, CDR2 SYGVKD. Trimming took off 3 bases at V and 4 bases at J, with 12 bases between the two ends. CDR3 size: 14 residues.